A selection of T cell receptor beta chains follows, all from one sample in a study of OX40 agonist ivuxolimab in advanced cancers. Method: immunoSEQ multiplex PCR; TCRdb's copy keeps in-frame clones and lacks some. The sample lists 72,000 or so clones, about 85% occurring once. This specimen was CD4+ or CD8+ T cells sorted from blood, taken in a trial of the OX40 agonist ivuxolimab. The receptors come from an adult with an advanced solid tumor such as melanoma, head and neck, liver or kidney cancer. Both conserved end residues are part of each CDR3. The D gene is left open where the match is weak. The listing skips clone size in some rows; elsewhere it reads once, few, many or a size class.

abundance: NA
d_gene: NA
v_gene: TRBV7-8
j_gene: TRBJ2-1
CDR3aa: CASSSGPRNEQFF
CDR3nt: TGTGCCAGCAGCTCCGGGCCTCGGAATGAGCAGTTCTTC

abundance: NA
d_gene: NA
v_gene: TRBV6-1
j_gene: TRBJ2-5
CDR3aa: CASSEARSRSQETQYF
CDR3nt: TGTGCCAGCAGTGAAGCGCGGAGCAGGTCCCAAGAGACCCAGTACTTC

abundance: NA
d_gene: TRBD2
v_gene: TRBV5-6
j_gene: TRBJ2-7
CDR3aa: CASRMSGGAVSYEQYF
CDR3nt: TGTGCCAGCAGGATGAGCGGGGGGGCAGTCTCGTACGAGCAGTACTTC

abundance: NA
d_gene: NA
v_gene: TRBV6-5
j_gene: TRBJ2-2
CDR3aa: CASSYSQGSGELFF
CDR3nt: TGTGCCAGCAGTTACTCCCAGGGATCCGGGGAGCTGTTTTTT

abundance: NA
d_gene: NA
v_gene: TRBV5-1
j_gene: TRBJ1-2
CDR3aa: CASSFRPTNYGYTF
CDR3nt: TGCGCCAGCAGCTTCCGACCCACTAACTATGGCTACACCTTC

abundance: once
d_gene: TRBD1
v_gene: TRBV19
j_gene: TRBJ2-1
CDR3aa: CASSPPGQAAGNEQFF
CDR3nt: TGTGCCAGTAGTCCCCCGGGACAGGCGGCCGGCAATGAGCAGTTCTTC

abundance: NA
d_gene: TRBD2
v_gene: TRBV6-6
j_gene: TRBJ2-5
CDR3aa: CAGSRGLRQETQYF
CDR3nt: TGTGCCGGCAGCCGGGGACTACGGCAAGAGACCCAGTACTTC

abundance: NA
d_gene: NA
v_gene: TRBV2
j_gene: TRBJ2-3
CDR3aa: CASSVRVGADTQYF
CDR3nt: TGTGCCAGCAGTGTCAGGGTGGGCGCAGATACGCAGTATTTT

abundance: NA
d_gene: NA
v_gene: TRBV7-3
j_gene: TRBJ2-2
CDR3aa: CASSLRPATGELFF
CDR3nt: TGTGCCAGCAGCTTACGGCCGGCCACCGGGGAGCTGTTTTTT

abundance: NA
d_gene: NA
v_gene: TRBV19
j_gene: TRBJ1-5
CDR3aa: CASSPPGVWKNQPQHF
CDR3nt: TGTGCCAGTAGTCCACCTGGGGTCTGGAAAAATCAGCCCCAGCATTTT

abundance: NA
d_gene: NA
v_gene: TRBV5-6
j_gene: TRBJ2-7
CDR3aa: CASSLEYGDYEQYF
CDR3nt: TGTGCCAGCAGCTTGGAGTACGGAGACTACGAGCAGTACTTC

abundance: NA
d_gene: NA
v_gene: TRBV29-1
j_gene: TRBJ1-1
CDR3aa: CSVRPQNTEAFF
CDR3nt: TGCAGCGTTCGGCCCCAGAACACTGAAGCTTTCTTT

abundance: NA
d_gene: NA
v_gene: TRBV6-6
j_gene: TRBJ2-1
CDR3aa: CASTGPTYNEQFF
CDR3nt: TGTGCCAGCACCGGGCCCACCTACAATGAGCAGTTCTTC

abundance: NA
d_gene: TRBD1
v_gene: TRBV18
j_gene: TRBJ2-5
CDR3aa: CASSPGQGETQYF
CDR3nt: TGTGCCAGCTCACCGGGACAGGGGGAGACCCAGTACTTC

abundance: NA
d_gene: NA
v_gene: TRBV11-2
j_gene: TRBJ2-3
CDR3aa: CASSIRQGSFSTDTQYF
CDR3nt: TGTGCCAGCAGCATCCGCCAAGGGAGCTTTAGCACAGATACGCAGTATTTT

abundance: NA
d_gene: NA
v_gene: TRBV28
j_gene: TRBJ1-5
CDR3aa: CASSLYGYPQHF
CDR3nt: TGTGCCAGCAGTTTATACGGTTACCCCCAGCATTTT

abundance: NA
d_gene: NA
v_gene: TRBV5-1
j_gene: TRBJ1-4
CDR3aa: CASSQGPATNEKLFF
CDR3nt: TGCGCCAGCAGCCAGGGCCCCGCAACTAATGAAAAACTGTTTTTT

abundance: NA
d_gene: NA
v_gene: TRBV10-1
j_gene: TRBJ2-2
CDR3aa: CASSESGGVGKTGELFF
CDR3nt: TGCGCCAGCAGTGAGTCCGGTGGGGTTGGGAAAACCGGGGAGCTGTTTTTT

abundance: NA
d_gene: TRBD1
v_gene: TRBV5-1
j_gene: TRBJ1-2
CDR3aa: CASSLGQGADYGYTF
CDR3nt: TGCGCCAGCAGCTTGGGCCAGGGGGCTGACTATGGCTACACCTTC

abundance: NA
d_gene: NA
v_gene: TRBV7-9
j_gene: TRBJ2-7
CDR3aa: CASSRGPGFTYEQYF
CDR3nt: TGTGCCAGCAGCCGAGGTCCAGGGTTCACCTACGAGCAGTACTTC

abundance: medium-sized
d_gene: NA
v_gene: TRBV19
j_gene: TRBJ1-1
CDR3aa: CASSSLGDTEAFF
CDR3nt: TGTGCCAGTAGCTCCTTGGGGGACACTGAAGCTTTCTTT

abundance: NA
d_gene: TRBD1
v_gene: TRBV7-2
j_gene: TRBJ1-1
CDR3aa: CASSLAGTANTEAFF
CDR3nt: TGTGCCAGCAGCCTAGCCGGGACAGCAAACACTGAAGCTTTCTTT

abundance: NA
d_gene: TRBD2
v_gene: TRBV19
j_gene: TRBJ2-2
CDR3aa: CASSTELAGGPRGELFF
CDR3nt: TGTGCCAGTAGTACCGAACTAGCGGGAGGACCCAGGGGGGAGCTGTTTTTT

abundance: NA
d_gene: TRBD2
v_gene: TRBV6-1
j_gene: TRBJ2-3
CDR3aa: CASSEAGLAGADTQYF
CDR3nt: TGTGCCAGCAGTGAAGCGGGGCTAGCGGGAGCTGATACGCAGTATTTT

abundance: NA
d_gene: TRBD2
v_gene: TRBV18
j_gene: TRBJ2-3
CDR3aa: CASSLLAGSSTDTQYF
CDR3nt: TGTGCCAGCTCGCTCCTAGCGGGGTCAAGCACAGATACGCAGTATTTT

abundance: NA
d_gene: TRBD2
v_gene: TRBV2
j_gene: TRBJ2-1
CDR3aa: CATMGLAGSSYNEQFF
CDR3nt: TGTGCCACGATGGGACTAGCGGGTAGCTCCTACAATGAGCAGTTCTTC

abundance: NA
d_gene: NA
v_gene: TRBV5-1
j_gene: TRBJ2-2
CDR3aa: CASSRDSTGELFF
CDR3nt: TGCGCCAGCAGCCGAGATAGCACCGGGGAGCTGTTTTTT

abundance: NA
d_gene: NA
v_gene: TRBV6-6
j_gene: TRBJ2-5
CDR3aa: CASKRTAPQETQYF
CDR3nt: TGTGCCAGCAAACGGACAGCACCGCAAGAGACCCAGTACTTC

abundance: NA
d_gene: NA
v_gene: TRBV6-1
j_gene: TRBJ1-5
CDR3aa: CASRMDSYSNQPQHF
CDR3nt: TGTGCCAGCAGGATGGACAGTTATAGCAATCAGCCCCAGCATTTT

abundance: once
d_gene: NA
v_gene: TRBV6-5
j_gene: TRBJ2-6
CDR3aa: CASSPYSSGANVLTF
CDR3nt: TGTGCCAGCTCCCCCTACAGCTCTGGGGCCAACGTCCTGACTTTC

abundance: NA
d_gene: TRBD1
v_gene: TRBV7-9
j_gene: TRBJ2-2
CDR3aa: CASSTRTDRGLWTGELFF
CDR3nt: TGTGCCAGCAGTACACGCACCGACAGGGGGCTGTGGACCGGGGAGCTGTTTTTT

abundance: NA
d_gene: TRBD2
v_gene: TRBV29-1
j_gene: TRBJ2-1
CDR3aa: CSVPGLAAHNEQFF
CDR3nt: TGCAGCGTACCGGGACTAGCGGCCCACAATGAGCAGTTCTTC

abundance: NA
d_gene: NA
v_gene: TRBV7-2
j_gene: TRBJ2-5
CDR3aa: CASSLVRTQETQYF
CDR3nt: TGTGCCAGCAGCTTAGTACGGACCCAAGAGACCCAGTACTTC

abundance: NA
d_gene: NA
v_gene: TRBV6-1
j_gene: TRBJ2-1
CDR3aa: CASSGHNEQFF
CDR3nt: TGTGCCAGCAGTGGGCACAATGAGCAGTTCTTC

abundance: few
d_gene: NA
v_gene: TRBV19
j_gene: TRBJ1-4
CDR3aa: CASWGRTNEKLFF
CDR3nt: TGTGCCAGTTGGGGCAGAACTAATGAAAAACTGTTTTTT

abundance: NA
d_gene: NA
v_gene: TRBV28
j_gene: TRBJ2-7
CDR3aa: CASSLVLYEQYF
CDR3nt: TGTGCCAGCAGTTTGGTTCTATACGAGCAGTACTTC

abundance: once
d_gene: NA
v_gene: TRBV18
j_gene: TRBJ1-4
CDR3aa: CASSPRAGTPGKLFF
CDR3nt: TGTGCCAGCTCACCCCGAGCCGGGACCCCAGGGAAACTGTTTTTT

abundance: NA
d_gene: NA
v_gene: TRBV20-1
j_gene: TRBJ2-7
CDR3aa: CSASPGQEQYF
CDR3nt: TGCAGTGCTAGTCCAGGTCAGGAGCAGTACTTC

abundance: NA
d_gene: NA
v_gene: TRBV19
j_gene: TRBJ2-2
CDR3aa: CASSTRHRTGELFF
CDR3nt: TGTGCCAGTAGTACTCGACACAGGACCGGGGAGCTGTTTTTT

abundance: NA
d_gene: TRBD1
v_gene: TRBV27
j_gene: TRBJ1-2
CDR3aa: CASSLSTGGWYGYTF
CDR3nt: TGTGCCAGCAGTTTATCCACAGGGGGGTGGTATGGCTACACCTTC

abundance: NA
d_gene: TRBD2
v_gene: TRBV18
j_gene: TRBJ2-4
CDR3aa: CASSPRLGSGRTLAKNIQYF
CDR3nt: TGTGCCAGCTCACCTCGTTTGGGTAGCGGGAGGACCCTAGCCAAAAACATTCAGTACTTC

abundance: NA
d_gene: TRBD1
v_gene: TRBV27
j_gene: TRBJ1-4
CDR3aa: CASSLSRGDRGGKLFF
CDR3nt: TGTGCCAGCAGTTTATCAAGGGGGGACAGAGGGGGAAAACTGTTTTTT

abundance: NA
d_gene: NA
v_gene: TRBV19
j_gene: TRBJ1-1
CDR3aa: CASSIGRGTGPEAFF
CDR3nt: TGTGCCAGTAGTATAGGAAGGGGCACCGGCCCCGAAGCTTTCTTT

abundance: NA
d_gene: NA
v_gene: TRBV19
j_gene: TRBJ2-7
CDR3aa: CASSIAGPTTYEQYF
CDR3nt: TGTGCCAGTAGTATAGCGGGACCAACTACCTACGAGCAGTACTTC

abundance: NA
d_gene: NA
v_gene: TRBV12-2
j_gene: TRBJ2-1
CDR3aa: CASRLGQGRQFF
CDR3nt: TGTGCAAGTCGCTTAGGACAGGGGAGGCAGTTCTTC

abundance: NA
d_gene: NA
v_gene: TRBV21-1
j_gene: TRBJ2-7
CDR3aa: CASSGYLAGCSYEQYF
CDR3nt: TGTGCCAGCAGCGGCTACCTAGCGGGGTGCTCCTACGAGCAGTACTTC

abundance: NA
d_gene: TRBD1
v_gene: TRBV18
j_gene: TRBJ1-2
CDR3aa: CASKGGGSLNYGYTF
CDR3nt: TGTGCCAGCAAAGGGGGCGGTAGTTTAAACTATGGCTACACCTTC